This T cell receptor beta chain derives from a study of T cells in Graves' hyperthyroidism and ophthalmopathy. Study findings and constraints: It was a median about seven months before onset that the model predicted ophthalmopathy.

V was cut by 2 bases and J by 7 bases, with 19 bases left in between. The CDR3 runs 15 residues. CDR1 and CDR2 from the germline V gene are SGHDT and YYEEEE. Patients were excluded because of uncontrolled infection, other autoimmune disease, pregnancy or lactation. Using around 10 ml of fresh peripheral blood, PBMCs were prepared. Only a few counts were recorded for this clonotype. Its antigen is not identified. RNA transcripts yielded amplified TCR beta CDR3 regions. Researchers ran a first-round RT-PCR on the TCR CDR3 using the HTBI primer set. TCRdb independently ran MiXCR on the multiplex PCR reads; one entry per CDR3 protein. The top ten hold around 50% of the sample, which has 500,000 to 550,000 distinct CDR3 sequences, approximately 20% seen once.

The sequence was collected from a man aged 35 to 55 with Graves' ophthalmopathy. The chain couples TRBV5-6 to TRBJ2-7; D may be TRBD2 (6 bases). Sequencing was performed on blood. In DNA, the CDR3 is TGTGCCAGCAGCTTCCTTGGAGGGTCCCGAGTTGAGCAGTACTTC. As protein: CASSFLGGSRVEQYF.